This T cell receptor beta chain was obtained from a study of cytomegalovirus exposure and HLA in healthy donors listed by TCRdb under 2017. Broadly, across the study: An earlier analysis of approximately 640 of the donors reported approximately 290 Gb of sequence data and some 120 million unique TCR beta sequences from 150 million to 200 million T cells. To predict cytomegalovirus infection status, the study combined high-throughput TCR immunosequencing, statistical association of individual TCRs with disease status, and machine learning. About five DR-DQ haplotypes were treated as single units for association and clustering because of strong linkage in the cohort. Both class I and class II loci were covered by HLA typing, at four-digit resolution. Using immunosequencing, the study profiled T cell repertoires from about 610 subjects and related those repertoires to cytomegalovirus serostatus. A later analysis re-analyzed previously published TCR beta repertoires from roughly 630 donors and added high-resolution HLA genotyping to study TCR occurrence patterns. Typing coverage differed by locus: A, B, C, DRB1 and DQB1 were typed in roughly 629-630 donors, DQA1 in about 550, DPA1 in 600 to 610, and DPB1 in around 490. Alongside the repertoire data, information on donor age, sex, ethnicity and CMV serostatus was compiled. Among some 400 genotyped donors of the cohort, an average of roughly 230,000 unique TCR beta nucleotide sequences was sequenced per donor, of which about 19% were non-productive. The later analysis used no new phenotypic data to find candidate immune exposures, relying instead on TCR beta sequences and their occurrence across donors. Of the roughly 400 genotyped donors, roughly 85% fell in the genetic ancestry cluster associated with self-reported Caucasian donors. An earlier analysis of about 620 of the donors applied high-throughput TCR beta sequencing to assess whether each TCR beta V gene segment acted as functional or pseudogenic. The study aimed to test whether cataloging public T cell receptors could reveal signatures of past pathogen exposure. A later genetic analysis used genome-wide SNP genotypes for about 65% of the roughly 670 donors, treating that subset as a discovery cohort. In addition to the first cohort of 500 to 850 subjects, a separate validation cohort of about 120 different subjects was used. Every discovery cohort repertoire had been produced on one sequencing platform. Roughly 300 gigabases of sequencing data and tens of millions of unique TCR sequences were included in an early release covering about 600 HLA-typed donors.

Beyond this particular receptor, the publication reports: Because counts were too low, roughly 17 rarely observed V segments, including chromosome 9 orphons, were left out of the earlier analysis of a few hundred of the donors. In a later analysis, HLA-associated TCR beta chains were found to be more clonally expanded and to have lower generation probabilities than equally common non-associated chains. In a later analysis, most CMV-associated TCR beta chains were found to appear HLA-restricted, with HLA associations seemingly driven largely by CMV exposure. Because HLA typing was unavailable for some donors at each locus, only the typed subset was used in association tests. Most TCR sequences were seen in very few donors, while some public TCRs were found in many individuals. In vitro tests confirmed that a few of the cytomegalovirus-associated TCR beta chains recognize cytomegalovirus antigens. In a later analysis, several top co-occurrence clusters were reported to appear linked to parvovirus B19, influenza, CMV and Epstein-Barr virus. The authors suggested that the approach could potentially be extended to other disease states and immunological phenotypes. The classifier was reported to diagnose cytomegalovirus status with high specificity and sensitivity in both the original cohort and the validation cohort. According to a later genetic analysis, donors in an Asian-associated ancestry cluster had fewer N-insertions in productive TCRs than the approximately 700-donor mean. In this cohort, only TCR beta chains were sequenced, and detectable features were limited by the absence of alpha or paired-chain data. A later genetic analysis associated a missense DCLRE1C variant with V-gene and J-gene trimming of TCR beta chains, and an independent cohort replicated the association. Roughly uniform sequencing depth across donors was assumed in presence/absence analyses, although this assumption may not hold. In an earlier analysis of several hundred of the donors, most TCR beta V segments were observed in productive rearrangements about 87% or about 30% of the time, broadly matching IMGT annotations. The sequencing pipeline was judged likely to have produced a cluster of highly shared sequence variants as a technical artifact. For the cohort, immune exposure information was limited to CMV serostatus. Linkage disequilibrium might explain the correlated functional status among segregating V segments, but an unknown experimental factor could not be excluded. A further reported finding was that TCR beta sequences accurately predicted the HLA-A and HLA-B alleles for most subjects in the first cohort. Strong co-occurrence of HLA alleles, especially DR and DQ, made assigning TCR associations to individual alleles difficult. According to a later analysis, TCR association rates differed among HLA loci, with DRB1 alleles showing the most associated TCRs and HLA-C alleles showing the fewest. In the study, 164 TCR beta chains were listed as associated with cytomegalovirus. In a later analysis, 16,951 TCR beta sequences were associated with specific HLA alleles at a false discovery rate of 0.05.

The cohort was made up of about 610 healthy bone marrow donors. All cohort members were sampled while nominally healthy, although unrecorded immune exposures were likely present. The donor was CMV seronegative and belonged to the group of 320 or so seronegative cohort members. A peripheral blood sample was provided by each donor, and peripheral blood mononuclear cells were used for TCR beta sequencing. The Qiagen DNeasy Blood Extraction Kit was used to extract genomic DNA from the blood cell samples. The library was generated by the immunoSEQ multiplex PCR assay. For the multiplex PCR, a mixture combining 60 forward primers for TCR Vbeta segments and 13 reverse primers for TCR Jbeta segments was used. The CDR3 region of rearranged TCR beta genes was amplified from genomic DNA with a multiplex PCR assay. On the Illumina HiSeq System, the amplified TCR beta libraries were sequenced as 87-base-pair reads. Concerning the study's data processing: A later analysis counted 75 million to 100 million unique TCR beta chains across the 550 to 750 repertoires, and some 11 million of these chains were shared by at least two donors. Raw reads were error-corrected and collapsed into unique sequences with a nearest-neighbor algorithm that merged closely related sequences to remove PCR and sequencing errors. Alignment of CDR3 sequences to IMGT reference sequences was used to assign V, D and J gene segments. For a sequence to be retained, a match of at least six nucleotides to both a V gene segment and a J gene segment was required. Rearrangements were called productive when the CDR3 lacked stop codons and stayed in frame with V and J; all others were non-productive. Following IMGT convention, CDR3 was defined as the stretch from the second conserved V-encoded cysteine up to the conserved J-encoded phenylalanine. The earlier analysis of 500 to 600 of the donors excluded sequences that lacked an unambiguous match to a single V gene segment. In an earlier analysis of 500 to 750 of the donors, V segments were called functional above 56.7% productive rearrangements and were called segregating when the between-donor standard deviation exceeded 5%. A statistical classification framework was developed to diagnose cytomegalovirus status using the catalog of TCR beta chain sequences. In a later analysis, TCR nucleotide sequences were compared against IMGT/GENE-DB human TR gene sequences so that V and J genes could be assigned. A later analysis assigned CDR3 sequences and most-parsimonious VDJ recombination scenarios with the TCRdist pipeline. In a later analysis, each TCR beta chain was defined by its CDR3 amino acid sequence together with its V-gene family, and reads lacking a unique V-gene family were excluded. To address suspected cross-contamination and a sequencing artifact, a later analysis removed 592 highly shared, low-generation-probability nucleotide sequences. In a later analysis, a clonal expansion index for each public chain was calculated from normalized within-repertoire ranks of inferred template counts. A later analysis computed generation probabilities with a VDJ recombination model fitted to out-of-frame rearrangements, and checked the results against IGoR. In a later analysis, hypergeometric tests were used to score TCR-TCR, TCR-HLA and TCR-CMV co-occurrence, with a repertoire-size bias correction applied to TCR pairs. A later analysis estimated false discovery rates by permuting HLA or CMV assignments 20 times. A later analysis grouped co-occurring TCRs with DBSCAN, adding TCRdist sequence similarity when clustering within HLA-allele-positive subsets. Repertoires with fewer than 30,000 or more than 120,000 public chains, plus five repertoires with anomalous nucleotide sharing, were excluded from co-occurrence clustering. TCRdb obtained this table from immuneACCESS and retained in-frame rearrangements with V and J assigned. These tables miss some clones; where compared with another copy, unresolved V genes account for less than half of the shortfall, and the remainder is unexplained. That table is the source of V, J and clone size, and D and trimming were worked out from the DNA. A total of approximately 130,000 clones appear in this sample, 77% of them only once. Of the sample, around 1.3% is held by the ten largest clones.

The table lists this clone with a few counts. The antigen this receptor binds is unknown. Nothing much larger sits one base from this clone, and base qualities are not available. The sample comprised PBMCs. The receptor comes from a middle-aged woman in good health and CMV-seronegative.

The DNA sequence is given as TGTGCCAGCAGCTTGGCAGCGGGACAGGGCAGGGAAAAACTGTTTTTT. This gives the protein CASSLAAGQGREKLFF. The chain is assembled from TRBV5-6 and TRBJ1-4; 9 bases in the middle match TRBD1. As encoded in the germline V gene, CDR1 is SGHDT while CDR2 is YYEEEE. Taken from cysteine to phenylalanine, the CDR3 has 16 residues. Only the CDR3 region is kept as DNA, spanning 48 bases read in frame from base 1. Relative to germline, V is missing 0 bases and J is missing 8 bases, with 8 bases of the junction outside any gene match.